This T cell receptor beta chain derives from a study of blood T cell repertoires in COVID-19 (dated by TCRdb to about 2020). In the study overall: Collaborator samples came from the United States, Italy and Spain and covered acute and convalescent phases of COVID-19. The material from the prospective study consisted of cDNA or gDNA derived from T cells, B-cell-depleted T cells, or PBMCs. Deeply sampled blood TCRbeta repertoires from subjects exposed to, actively infected with, or recovered from COVID-19 were included in the dataset. The repertoires were released in a freely available public database meant as a resource for research on the immune response to SARS-CoV-2. The samples were drawn from two sources: the first 160 participants of the ongoing ImmuneRACE study, and over 950 subjects contributed by 6 global collaborators. Nearly every sample came with metadata listing a de-identified subject ID, COVID-19 status, age in years and sex. Where available, HLA class I and class II types were taken from metadata supplied by the sample provider and were not determined by assay-based typing.

Whole blood was collected in K2EDTA tubes by collaborating institutions according to the institutions' own protocols. Collaborator samples were shipped for TCRbeta analysis as frozen whole blood, isolated PBMCs, or DNA extracted from either sample type. TCRbeta CDR3 regions were amplified from genomic DNA by means of the immunoSEQ Assay, a bias-controlled multiplex PCR. On the study's bioinformatics: The number of nucleated cells in each sample was estimated by amplification of reference gene primers within the assay. To quantify the absolute abundance of each unique TCRbeta CDR3 rearrangement, sequence reads were collapsed and filtered. For each sample, productive Simpson clonality was calculated by taking the square root of Simpson's diversity index across productive rearrangements. TCRdb provides this immuneACCESS table in a form limited to in-frame rearrangements. Some clones are lacking; in checked studies, under half of them reflect an unresolved V gene, and why the rest are absent is not known. Clone size and the V and J calls come from that table; the DNA yielded D and trimming. This sample has approximately 52,000 clones in its table, and more than 85% of those were observed once. Of the sample, 3% to 3.5% falls within the top ten clones.

Results the study describes overall, beyond this receptor: How much clinical and demographic metadata was included differed by source and by participant, and the metadata was provided uncurated.

CDR3 length: 15 amino acids, cysteine to phenylalanine. The kept DNA is CDR3 alone, 45 bases in frame from the first base. V lost 3 bases and J lost 2 bases, and the count of bases not matched to a germline gene is 4. The germline V gene yields SNHLY for CDR1 and FYNNEI for CDR2. As regards this clone: Its antigen is not yet known. Base qualities are not at hand, and no much larger clone is one base apart.

The rearranged chain carries TRBV2 and TRBJ2-7, with TRBD2 matching 10 junction bases. Material: peripheral blood. The receptor comes from a man aged 50-60 years with acute or convalescent COVID-19. The nucleotides are TGTGCCAGCAGTGAGACCGGGACTAGCGCCTACGAGCAGTACTTC. Translated, this gives CASSETGTSAYEQYF. The CDR3 plus the reference TRBV2 and TRBJ2-7 genes for the other parts give the full variable domain: EPEVTQTPSHQVTQMGQEVILRCVPISNHLYFYWYRQILGQKVEFLVSFYNNEISEKSEIFDDQFSVERPDGSNFTLKIRSTKLEDSAMYFCASSETGTSAYEQYFGPGTRLTVT.